This TCR beta chain is from a study of blood T cell repertoires in COVID-19. Study summary: Material from acute and convalescent COVID-19 was sourced from the United States, Italy and Spain. The cDNA or gDNA used as material had been derived from T cells, B-cell-depleted T cells, or PBMCs.

This table comes from immunoSEQ multiplex PCR, and its TCRdb copy is limited to in-frame clones, with some not included. Counted here are more than 90,000 clones, approximately 86% occurring once; the ten biggest clones make up 7.7%. This clone has a handful of counts. Sequenced: peripheral blood. The source is a human donor in a cohort sampled during active COVID-19.

For the CDR3, the DNA is TGTGCCTGCAGCCGGGGTCTTAGCAATCAGCCCCAGCATTTT. The encoded protein is CACSRGLSNQPQHF. The chain has TRBV30 and TRBJ1-5, with no clear D. The CDR3 is made up of 14 amino acids. The V end was cut by 6 bases, the J end by 0 bases, with 12 bases between. Looked up from germline, CDR1 is GTSNPN and CDR2 is SVGIG (reference sequence).